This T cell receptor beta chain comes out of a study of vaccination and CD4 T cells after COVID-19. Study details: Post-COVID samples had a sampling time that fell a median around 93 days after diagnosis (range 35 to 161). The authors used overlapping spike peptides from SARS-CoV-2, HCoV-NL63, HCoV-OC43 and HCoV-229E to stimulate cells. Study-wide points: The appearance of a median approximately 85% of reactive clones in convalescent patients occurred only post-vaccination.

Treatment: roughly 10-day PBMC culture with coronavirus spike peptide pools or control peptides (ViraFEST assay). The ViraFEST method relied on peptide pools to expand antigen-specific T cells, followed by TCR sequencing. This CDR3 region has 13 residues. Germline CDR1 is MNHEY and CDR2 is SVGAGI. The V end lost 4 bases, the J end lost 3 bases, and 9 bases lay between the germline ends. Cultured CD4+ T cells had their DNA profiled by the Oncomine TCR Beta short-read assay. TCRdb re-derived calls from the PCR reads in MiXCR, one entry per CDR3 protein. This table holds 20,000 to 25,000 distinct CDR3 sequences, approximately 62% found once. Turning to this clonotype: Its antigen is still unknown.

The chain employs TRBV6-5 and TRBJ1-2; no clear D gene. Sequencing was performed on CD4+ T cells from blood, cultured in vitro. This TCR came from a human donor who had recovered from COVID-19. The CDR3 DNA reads TGTGCCAGCAGTTCGAGTGAGCACTATGGCTACACCTTC. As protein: CASSSSEHYGYTF.